This T cell receptor beta chain was found in a study of early T cells in non-severe SARS-CoV-2 infection. Separate cDNA molecules each had unique molecular identifiers attached to them. TCRdb itself ran the 5' RACE reads through MiXCR, one entry per CDR3 protein. The table records 80,000 to 95,000 distinct CDR3 sequences, about 15% of them present only once. CDR1 and CDR2 from the germline V gene are SGHAT and FQNNGV. V lost 7 bases to trimming and J lost 9 bases, with 25 bases between them. There are 16 residues in the CDR3. This clonotype turned up a few times. The sample comprised whole blood. This clonotype was sampled from an adult who was a healthcare worker with PCR-confirmed SARS-CoV-2 infection or an uninfected control (not recorded which). This chain links TRBV11-2 with TRBJ2-1; D is ambiguous. The CDR3 protein is CASTETRATGKAEQFF. The CDR3 DNA sequence: TGTGCCAGCACCGAGACCCGCGCGACCGGCAAGGCTGAGCAGTTCTTC.